This T cell receptor beta chain was documented in a study of technical replicates of blood from a few donors. CDR1 and CDR2 (germline): SEHNR, FQNEAQ (reference sequence). The CDR3 sequence is 15 residues long. V lost 1 base, J lost 7 bases, and 3 bases stayed unmatched. The data were produced by immunoSEQ multiplex PCR, yet TCRdb's version contains in-frame clones alone and is incomplete. Here the sample spans under 95,000 clones, over 80% being singletons. The rearrangement joins TRBV7-9 to TRBJ2-1; 11 bases are shared with TRBD2. The sample was T cells isolated from PBMCs. This receptor was obtained from a human donor in good health. In DNA, the CDR3 is TGTGCCAGCAGCTTAGGTCTAGCGGGAGGTAATGAGCAGTTCTTC. Its protein is CASSLGLAGGNEQFF.